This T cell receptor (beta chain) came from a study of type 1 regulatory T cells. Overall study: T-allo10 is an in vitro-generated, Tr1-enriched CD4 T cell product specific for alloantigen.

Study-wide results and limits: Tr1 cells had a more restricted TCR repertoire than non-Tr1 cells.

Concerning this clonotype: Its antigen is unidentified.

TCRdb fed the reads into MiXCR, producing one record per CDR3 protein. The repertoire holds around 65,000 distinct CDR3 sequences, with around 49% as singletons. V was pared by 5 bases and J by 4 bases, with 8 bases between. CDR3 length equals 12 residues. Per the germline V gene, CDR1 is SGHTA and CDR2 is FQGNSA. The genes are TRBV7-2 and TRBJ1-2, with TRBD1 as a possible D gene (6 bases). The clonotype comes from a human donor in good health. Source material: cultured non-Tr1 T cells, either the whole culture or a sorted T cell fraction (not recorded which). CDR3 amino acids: CASSGDIYGYTF. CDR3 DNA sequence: TGTGCCAGCAGCGGGGACATCTATGGCTACACCTTC.